This T cell receptor (beta chain) appears in the sequencing data of a study of blood T cell repertoires in COVID-19. For the study at large: Acute and convalescent COVID-19 samples came from the United States, Italy and Spain. T cells, B-cell-depleted T cells, or PBMCs provided the cDNA or gDNA that served as material.

This clone was found many times. Original analysis: Reference gene primers were amplified, and this amplification served to estimate nucleated cell counts. Using immunoSEQ multiplex PCR, the repertoire was profiled, and TCRdb retains in-frame clones only, with some absent. V and J calls and clone size are as listed in that table; D and trimming were resolved from the DNA. The sample carries about 150,000 clones, around 85% recorded once. The trim removed 3 bases at V and 7 bases at J, leaving 10 bases unmatched. Per the germline V gene, CDR1 is MDHEN and CDR2 is SYDVKM. The CDR3 loop spans 15 amino acids.

This sequence originates from a woman aged 55 to 70 with acute or convalescent COVID-19. This chain uses TRBV28 with TRBJ2-7; 9 positions match TRBD1. Sequences were obtained from peripheral blood. The CDR3 reads CASSLNRGRSGEQYV. Here the CDR3 DNA reads TGTGCCAGCAGTTTGAACAGGGGGCGCTCGGGGGAGCAGTACGTC.